Reported below is one TCR beta chain. This specimen comes from a study of T cell responses to AZD1222 COVID-19 vaccine. Repertoires were generated with immunoSEQ multiplex PCR, while TCRdb's copy carries only in-frame clones and drops some. Among 80,000 to 95,000 clones listed, about 87% were seen once. V lost 5 bases and J lost 4, with 18 bases in between. The CDR3 covers 16 residues. The germline V gene has CDR1 SGHVS and CDR2 FNYEAQ. Source: peripheral blood, taken on day 0 of AZD1222 vaccination. The clonotype was recovered from an adult in good health. The rearrangement uses TRBV7-6 and TRBJ1-3; the D is unclear. This chain's CDR3 is CASSPDQPPKGNTIYF. CDR3 bases: TGTGCCAGCAGCCCCGACCAGCCTCCGAAGGGAAACACCATATATTTT.